A selection of T cell receptor beta chains follows, all from one sample in a study of blood T cells in healthy people across ages. TCRdb called the 5' RACE reads again in MiXCR, with one record for every CDR3 protein. The sample lists about 970,000 distinct CDR3 sequences; 45% to 60% were seen once. Sequences were obtained from blood. The receptors were gathered from a woman aged 60 to 75 in good health. Each CDR3 is given with its conserved first and last residue. D genes are given only for firm matches. The size of a clone is reported for some rows only, either as once, few or many, or as a class for expanded clones.

few,TRBJ2-3,TRBV11-2,-,CASSIRGGFTDTQYF,TGTGCCAGCAGCATTAGAGGGGGATTCACAGATACGCAGTATTTT
-,TRBJ2-1,TRBV20-1,-,CSAPSLGEQFF,TGCAGTGCTCCAAGTTTGGGTGAGCAGTTCTTC
-,TRBJ2-7,TRBV20-1,TRBD1,CSASTIRDSSSDEQYF,TGCAGTGCCAGTACCATTCGGGACAGCTCGTCAGACGAGCAGTACTTC
-,TRBJ2-1,TRBV20-1,-,CSALAVRIASNEQFF,TGCAGTGCCCTCGCCGTGAGGATAGCGAGCAATGAGCAGTTCTTC
-,TRBJ2-5,TRBV7-8,-,CASSLVLADGAQYF,TGTGCCAGCAGCTTAGTACTAGCAGACGGGGCCCAGTACTTC
few,TRBJ2-5,TRBV20-1,TRBD2,CSARRPSGRAGETQYF,TGCAGTGCTAGACGGCCTAGCGGGAGGGCCGGGGAGACCCAGTACTTC
few,TRBJ2-7,TRBV4-3,-,CASSQAGLPGYEQYF,TGCGCCAGCAGCCAGGCAGGACTCCCAGGATACGAGCAGTACTTC
-,TRBJ1-1,TRBV25-1,-,CASSPAGGMEAFF,TGTGCCAGCAGCCCCGCGGGGGGGATGGAAGCTTTCTTT
-,TRBJ2-1,TRBV6-4,TRBD2,CASSVSGGVGNEQFF,TGTGCCAGCAGTGTGTCCGGGGGGGTTGGCAATGAGCAGTTCTTC
few,TRBJ2-5,TRBV10-3,-,CAISERGLRETQYF,TGTGCCATCAGTGAAAGGGGATTAAGGGAGACCCAGTACTTC
-,TRBJ2-7,TRBV2,TRBD1,CASRTRTGGYEQYF,TGTGCCAGCAGGACACGGACAGGGGGCTACGAGCAGTACTTC
few,TRBJ1-2,TRBV5-1,-,CASRVNPWVVTAKGYGYTF,TGCGCCAGCAGAGTCAACCCTTGGGTGGTAACGGCAAAGGGCTATGGCTACACCTTC
-,TRBJ2-7,TRBV5-4,-,CASSLGLDGYEQYF,TGTGCCAGCAGCTTGGGACTAGATGGCTACGAGCAGTACTTC
-,TRBJ2-5,TRBV4-1,-,CASSAGLRQETQYF,TGCGCCAGCAGCGCGGGACTCCGACAAGAGACCCAGTACTTC
-,TRBJ2-1,TRBV7-2,-,CANLKRRSYDEQFF,TGTGCCAATCTTAAACGGCGCTCCTACGATGAGCAGTTCTTC
-,TRBJ2-7,TRBV5-1,-,CASSIHGNNYEQYF,TGCGCCAGCAGTATTCACGGGAATAACTACGAGCAGTACTTC
-,TRBJ1-5,TRBV7-8,-,CASSVDANQPQHF,TGTGCCAGCAGCGTGGACGCCAATCAGCCCCAGCATTTT
-,TRBJ2-2,TRBV7-3,TRBD2,CASSRSGGNTEELFF,TGTGCCAGCAGCAGAAGCGGGGGGAACACCGAGGAGCTGTTTTTT
-,TRBJ2-7,TRBV20-1,-,CSAREETRFYEQYF,TGCAGTGCTAGAGAGGAAACGCGATTCTACGAGCAGTACTTC
-,TRBJ2-3,TRBV11-1,TRBD1,CASSPGTADTDTQYF,TGTGCCAGCAGCCCCGGGACAGCAGACACAGATACGCAGTATTTT
-,TRBJ1-2,TRBV5-1,-,CASSLEEGPYGYTF,TGCGCCAGCAGCTTGGAGGAGGGGCCCTATGGCTACACCTTC
few,TRBJ2-7,TRBV20-1,TRBD1,CSARDPGGGEQYF,TGCAGTGCTAGAGATCCAGGGGGCGGCGAGCAGTACTTC